The rows below give T cell receptor beta chains drawn from one sample of a study of CD8+ T cells in alopecia areata. Data came from immunoSEQ multiplex PCR; TCRdb stores just in-frame clones and leaves some out. The sample records 150,000 or so clones, about 51% being singletons. Here the sequenced sample was CD8+ T cells sorted from blood, taken at week 4, from a patient treated with tofacitinib. The receptor set was obtained from a human donor with alopecia areata. Each CDR3 is given with its conserved first and last residue. Fields, in order: CDR3 length, J gene, clone size, D gene, V gene, CDR3 protein, CDR3 DNA. The D gene is left open where the match is weak. Where a row states a size, it is once, few, many or the class of an expanded clone; other rows omit it.

13 | TRBJ1-3 | NA | NA | TRBV30 | CAYQTDSGNTIYF | TGTGCCTACCAGACAGACTCTGGAAACACCATATATTTT
14 | TRBJ1-2 | NA | NA | TRBV9 | CASSVAAGSYGYTF | TGTGCCAGCAGCGTAGCAGCGGGTAGTTATGGCTACACCTTC
15 | TRBJ1-5 | NA | NA | TRBV2 | CASRKVAAGGQPQHF | TGTGCCAGCAGAAAGGTGGCAGCGGGAGGTCAGCCCCAGCATTTT
16 | TRBJ1-5 | NA | TRBD1 | TRBV4-1 | CASSQDRQGDNQPQHF | TGCGCCAGCAGCCAAGATCGACAGGGGGACAATCAGCCCCAGCATTTT
13 | TRBJ1-1 | few | NA | TRBV27 | CASSLLGRTEAFF | TGTGCCAGCAGTTTACTCGGACGGACTGAAGCTTTCTTT
15 | TRBJ2-5 | NA | NA | TRBV6-1 | CASSEWGAMGETQYF | TGTGCCAGCAGTGAATGGGGTGCGATGGGAGAGACCCAGTACTTC
11 | TRBJ2-5 | NA | NA | TRBV6-5 | CASSSFETQYF | TGTGCCAGCAGTTCTTTTGAGACCCAGTACTTC
13 | TRBJ1-1 | NA | TRBD1 | TRBV29-1 | CSVRQGEYTEAFF | TGCAGCGTTCGACAGGGGGAGTACACTGAAGCTTTCTTT
18 | TRBJ1-2 | NA | NA | TRBV30 | CAWSEPTSTGIRGYGYTF | TGTGCCTGGAGTGAACCAACTTCTACAGGGATCCGGGGATATGGCTACACCTTC
12 | TRBJ2-5 | once | NA | TRBV30 | CAWSVGTETQYF | TGTGCCTGGAGTGTAGGTACCGAGACCCAGTACTTC
12 | TRBJ2-2 | NA | NA | TRBV29-1 | CSVDGGTGELFF | TGCAGCGTTGATGGGGGCACCGGGGAGCTGTTTTTT
13 | TRBJ1-6 | NA | TRBD1 | TRBV7-9 | CASSSGGNSPLHF | TGTGCCAGCAGCTCAGGGGGTAATTCACCCCTCCACTTT
13 | TRBJ1-1 | NA | NA | TRBV5-4 | CASSLNMGTEAFF | TGTGCCAGCAGCTTAAATATGGGGACAGAAGCTTTCTTT
15 | TRBJ2-7 | NA | NA | TRBV9 | CASSSGGDSTYEQYF | TGTGCCAGCAGCTCGGGGGGGGACAGCACCTACGAGCAGTACTTC
13 | TRBJ2-2 | NA | NA | TRBV25-1 | CASSDGGTGELFF | TGTGCCAGCAGTGATGGGGGCACCGGGGAGCTGTTTTTT
16 | TRBJ2-5 | NA | TRBD1 | TRBV7-9 | CASSTRADRAWETQYF | TGTGCCAGCAGCACTCGTGCTGACAGGGCCTGGGAGACCCAGTACTTC
13 | TRBJ2-7 | NA | TRBD1 | TRBV30 | CAWSVETGNEQYF | TGTGCCTGGAGTGTAGAGACAGGGAACGAGCAGTACTTC
16 | TRBJ2-3 | NA | TRBD2 | TRBV15 | CATSRVASGTPDTQYF | TGTGCCACCAGCAGAGTGGCTAGCGGAACTCCAGATACGCAGTATTTT
16 | TRBJ1-3 | NA | NA | TRBV29-1 | CSVEGSTPGSGNTIYF | TGCAGCGTTGAGGGCAGCACGCCAGGCTCTGGAAACACCATATATTTT
21 | TRBJ2-1 | NA | NA | TRBV7-6 | CASSLTLQSLSQTNSYNEQFF | TGTGCCAGCAGCTTAACTCTTCAGTCATTGTCCCAAACTAACTCCTACAATGAGCAGTTCTTC
15 | TRBJ2-1 | once | TRBD2 | TRBV5-4 | CASRRAGETYNEQFF | TGTGCCAGCAGGCGGGCGGGGGAGACCTACAATGAGCAGTTCTTC
12 | TRBJ2-3 | NA | NA | TRBV30 | CAWSTPSDTQYF | TGTGCCTGGAGTACCCCCTCGGATACGCAGTATTTT
15 | TRBJ1-6 | NA | NA | TRBV4-1 | CASSQEGQRNSPLHF | TGCGCCAGCAGCCAAGAGGGGCAGAGGAATTCACCCCTCCACTTT
12 | TRBJ1-1 | NA | NA | TRBV29-1 | CSVDGQHTEAFF | TGCAGCGTTGACGGTCAACACACTGAAGCTTTCTTT
12 | TRBJ2-2 | once | TRBD2 | TRBV10-3 | CAIKGGAGELFF | TGTGCCATCAAGGGAGGGGCCGGGGAGCTGTTTTTT
13 | TRBJ2-2 | NA | NA | TRBV9 | CASSAANTGELFF | TGTGCCAGCAGCGCTGCGAACACCGGGGAGCTGTTTTTT
12 | TRBJ1-4 | NA | NA | TRBV11-1 | CASSYEEEKLFF | TGTGCCAGCAGCTATGAGGAAGAAAAACTGTTTTTT
13 | TRBJ1-2 | once | NA | TRBV7-9 | CASSLVEGGGYTF | TGTGCCAGCAGCTTGGTGGAGGGAGGGGGCTACACCTTC
15 | TRBJ2-5 | NA | TRBD2 | TRBV4-1 | CASSLRLAPEETQYF | TGCGCCAGCAGCCTTAGACTAGCGCCCGAAGAGACCCAGTACTTC
15 | TRBJ2-5 | once | NA | TRBV7-8 | CASSPLGAIQETQYF | TGTGCCAGCAGCCCACTCGGGGCGATCCAAGAGACCCAGTACTTC
12 | TRBJ1-5 | few | NA | TRBV5-1 | CASSETGQPQHF | TGCGCCAGCAGCGAGACAGGTCAGCCCCAGCATTTT
14 | TRBJ1-2 | few | NA | TRBV29-1 | CSANPEPIDYGYTF | TGCAGCGCCAACCCTGAGCCCATTGACTATGGCTACACCTTC
16 | TRBJ2-3 | NA | TRBD2 | TRBV7-3 | CASSLMAGGVTDTQYF | TGTGCCAGCAGCTTAATGGCGGGGGGTGTAACAGATACGCAGTATTTT
14 | TRBJ2-5 | NA | NA | TRBV7-9 | CASSSSGVQETQYF | TGTGCCAGCAGCTCTTCCGGGGTCCAAGAGACCCAGTACTTC
14 | TRBJ1-2 | few | NA | TRBV23-1 | CASSSRDVSYGYTF | TGCGCCAGCAGTTCCCGGGACGTCAGCTATGGCTACACCTTC
11 | TRBJ2-3 | NA | NA | TRBV13 | CASSLGVTQYF | TGTGCCAGCAGCTTAGGAGTTACGCAGTATTTT
15 | TRBJ1-2 | NA | NA | TRBV5-6 | CASSLKDGNYYGYTF | TGTGCCAGCAGCTTGAAGGACGGCAATTACTATGGCTACACCTTC
16 | TRBJ2-1 | NA | TRBD1 | TRBV18 | CASSSPDRDLYNEQFF | TGTGCCAGCTCATCCCCGGACAGGGATCTCTACAATGAGCAGTTCTTC
17 | TRBJ1-6 | NA | NA | TRBV4-2 | CASSQVAGNEGNSPLHF | TGTGCCAGCAGCCAAGTTGCGGGGAATGAAGGTAATTCACCCCTCCACTTT
11 | TRBJ1-1 | NA | NA | TRBV20-1 | CSARVDSEAFF | TGCAGTGCTAGAGTGGACAGCGAAGCTTTCTTT
14 | TRBJ1-1 | few | NA | TRBV6-6 | CASSYLGGIAEAFF | TGTGCCAGCAGTTACCTAGGGGGAATTGCTGAAGCTTTCTTT
11 | TRBJ2-5 | NA | NA | TRBV6-6 | CASSPHETQYF | TGTGCCAGCAGTCCCCACGAGACCCAGTACTTC
13 | TRBJ1-2 | NA | TRBD1 | TRBV29-1 | CSGMSGQDYGYTF | TGCAGCGGTATGTCGGGACAGGACTATGGCTACACCTTC
16 | TRBJ2-7 | NA | NA | TRBV2 | CASSDPAGTLPYEQYF | TGTGCCAGCAGTGACCCCGCCGGGACACTCCCCTACGAGCAGTACTTC
14 | TRBJ2-5 | few | NA | TRBV10-3 | CAISEKARWETQYF | TGTGCCATCAGTGAGAAGGCACGGTGGGAGACCCAGTACTTC
15 | TRBJ2-1 | few | NA | TRBV29-1 | CSVDSGRHINNEQFF | TGCAGCGTTGATTCGGGCAGGCATATTAACAATGAGCAGTTCTTC
14 | TRBJ1-2 | NA | NA | TRBV29-1 | CSVEDQAGFYGYTF | TGCAGCGTTGAAGATCAGGCAGGTTTTTATGGCTACACCTTC
14 | TRBJ1-1 | NA | NA | TRBV11-2 | CASSLTVRNTEAFF | TGTGCCAGCAGCTTAACAGTGAGGAACACTGAAGCTTTCTTT
14 | TRBJ2-5 | NA | TRBD1 | TRBV30 | CAWSNRGRQETQYF | TGTGCCTGGAGTAACAGGGGGCGTCAAGAGACCCAGTACTTC
16 | TRBJ1-1 | once | NA | TRBV25-1 | CASSDPRGIEDTEAFF | TGTGCCAGCAGTGACCCTCGGGGGATAGAGGACACTGAAGCTTTCTTT